The text below deals with one T cell receptor beta chain. The antigen remains unidentified. Method: immunoSEQ multiplex PCR; TCRdb's copy keeps in-frame clones and lacks some. Here the sample spans 90,000 to 150,000 clones, approximately 92% being singletons. This specimen comes from a study of graft-versus-host responses after intestinal transplantation. The CDR3 consists of 14 residues. V was clipped by 2 bases and J by 12 bases, with 17 bases between them. Germline assignment: CDR1 SGHRS and CDR2 YFSETQ. Source: unstimulated CD4+ T cells sorted from spleen or lymph node cells, taken before intestinal transplant. The chain uses TRBV5-1 and TRBJ1-4, with D possibly matching TRBD1 (6 bases). This TCR was sampled from a human donor who received an intestinal transplant. CDR3 in DNA: TGCGCCAGCAGCTTACAGGGTCCGGTTAATCAACTGTTTTTT. It encodes CASSLQGPVNQLFF.